A single sample is the source of the 27 T cell receptor beta chains below, sequenced in a study of tumor and adjacent non-tumor tissue in lung cancer. This sample's RNA came from whole unsorted tissue. More than 3 cm separated this lung sample from the edge of the tumor. The library came from three nested PCR rounds adapted from ARM-PCR protocols. TCRdb called the multiplex PCR reads again in MiXCR, with one record for every CDR3 protein. In the table there are some 97,000 distinct CDR3 sequences, about 60% of which are singletons. The sequencing sample was made of distant non-tumor lung tissue. The origin of the receptors is a young man with non-small cell lung cancer.

This clonotype has a count of ten or more. The genes are TRBV11-2 and TRBJ2-7, with 9 bases lining up with TRBD2. Germline assignment: CDR1 SGHAT and CDR2 FQNNGV. V shed 1 base and J 1 base; nucleotides not matched to a gene: 2. The CDR3 spans 15 residues. The CDR3 DNA follows: TGTGCCAGCAGCTTAGGGACTAGCGTGTCCTACGAGCAGTACTTC. Translated: CASSLGTSVSYEQYF.

Comment on this clonotype: A junction end diverges from the germline sequence, so it may reflect a read error. The chain joins TRBV7-2 to TRBJ2-1, with TRBD2 as a possible D gene (5 bases). This CDR3 contains 14 residues. CDR1 and CDR2 (germline): SGHTA, FQGNSA. Here the CDR3 DNA reads TGTGCCAGCAGCCCTCTGTCCACCGGGAATGAGCGGTTCTTC. Translating gives CASSPLSTGNERFF.

In this sample, this clonotype turned up once. The V call is TRBV7-9, the J call TRBJ1-1; D perhaps matches TRBD1 (5 bases). V dropped 4 bases and J dropped 5 bases, with 14 bases sitting between them. This CDR3 contains 14 residues. Germline CDR1 SEHNR, CDR2 FQNEAQ (reference sequence). The CDR3 nucleotides read TGTGCCAGCAGCTGGGGGACCCAAGGGACTGAAGCTTTCTTT. It specifies CASSWGTQGTEAFF.

Regarding this clonotype: The CDR3 carries no conserved terminal phenylalanine or tryptophan, so it likely arises from a read error. The chain recombines TRBV6-6 with TRBJ2-3; a possible D gene is TRBD2 (6 bases). The CDR3 covers 14 residues. Germline CDR1 MNHNY, CDR2 SVGAGI (reference sequence). V lost 0 bases and J 5 bases, leaving 9 bases between the germline ends. Written as DNA, the CDR3 is TGTGCCAGCAGTTACTCGGAGGGATTAGATACGCAGTATTCT. The encoded protein is CASSYSEGLDTQYS.

In regard to this clonotype: An end of the junction does not agree with germline; a read error may underlie this. V usage is TRBV6-5 and J usage is TRBJ2-3; 7 bases match TRBD2. The length of the CDR3 is 16 residues. CDR1 is MNHEY, CDR2 SVGAGI, per germline. For the CDR3, the DNA is TGTGCCAGTAGTTACTCGCCCGGGAGGAGCACAGATACGCAGTATTTT. Protein: CASSYSPGRSTDTQYF.

Regarding this clonotype: Relative to the germline gene, one junction end is altered; a read error may explain this. The CDR3 sequence is CNASGSSYNEQIF. The CDR3 DNA reads as TGCAATGCTAGCGGGAGTTCCTACAATGAGCAGATCTTC. The chain has TRBV20-1 and TRBJ2-1; 10 bases fit TRBD2. The germline gives CDR1 DFQATT, CDR2 SNEGSKA (reference sequence). The CDR3 totals 13 residues.

For this clonotype: One end of the junction does not line up with germline, which may come from a read error. The chain combines TRBV6-2 or TRBV6-3 with TRBJ1-4, with unresolved D. The germline V gene encodes CDR1 MNHEY and CDR2 SVGEGT. CDR3 length: 13 amino acids. This CDR3 reads CASADLLNEELFF. Here the CDR3 DNA reads TGTGCCAGCGCAGACTTACTTAATGAAGAACTGTTTTTT.

Concerning this clonotype itself: An end of the junction does not agree with germline; a read error may underlie this. The rearrangement links TRBV20-1 to TRBJ2-3, with no clear D. CDR3 length: 12 amino acids. The V gene's germline CDR1 is DFQATT and CDR2 SNEGSKA (reference sequence). This CDR3 is CSASWVKDTQYF. The CDR3 nucleotides are TGCAGTGCTAGTTGGGTGAAGGATACGCAATATTTT.

Concerning this clonotype: A junction end diverges from the germline sequence, so it may reflect a read error. This chain uses TRBV27 with TRBJ2-7; the D gene is possibly TRBD1 (6 bases). The germline V gene encodes CDR1 MNHEY and CDR2 SMNVEV (reference sequence). CDR3 length equals 15 residues. In nucleotides, the CDR3 is TGTGCCAGCAGTTGGAAGGACAGAAACTCCTACGAGCAGTATTTC. This translates into CASSWKDRNSYEQYF.

Details on this clonotype: A much larger clone lies a single base off, so this may be a read error. DNA of the CDR3: TGTGCCAGCAGGTCTCCCAGCTCCTACAAGCAGTACTTC. Its protein product is CASRSPSSYKQYF. V is TRBV5-8 and J is TRBJ2-7; unclear D gene. The CDR3 has 13 amino acids. Per germline, CDR1 SGHTS and CDR2 YDEGEE.

This clonotype was seen at least ten times. At one of its ends the junction is not consistent with the germline gene, which may arise from a read error. The chain recombines TRBV20-1 with TRBJ1-2; a possible D gene is TRBD1 (5 bases). Germline CDR1 reads DFQATT; CDR2 reads SNEGSKA (reference sequence). The CDR3 runs to 12 residues. DNA of the CDR3: TGCAGTGCCGGGACGGCCCTCTATGGCCACACCTTC. Translating gives CSAGTALYGHTF.

This clonotype came up a few times. As DNA, the CDR3 is TGTGCCAGCAGCTCTGGGACAGGGGGCTACGAGCAGTACTTC. It specifies CASSSGTGGYEQYF. This chain uses TRBV11-2 with TRBJ2-7; TRBD1 aligns across 11 bases. V was clipped by 4 bases and J by 3 bases; unmatched bases: 2. CDR3 length: 14 amino acids. Germline V gives CDR1 SGHAT, CDR2 FQNNGV. The complete variable domain, with remaining parts taken from reference TRBV11-2 and TRBJ2-7, reads EAGVAQSPRYKIIEKRQSVAFWCNPISGHATLYWYQQILGQGPKLLIQFQNNGVVDDSQLPKDRFSAERLKGVDSTLKIQPAKLEDSAVYLCASSSGTGGYEQYFGPGTRLTVT.

With respect to this clonotype: A clone one base away is much larger, so this may be a read error. The rearrangement links TRBV29-1 to TRBJ2-3, with D maybe TRBD2 (6 bases). The CDR3 extends over 12 amino acids. Germline V gives CDR1 SQVTM, CDR2 ANQGSEA. The CDR3 nucleotides read TGCTGCGTTGAATGGAGGGTCGATACGCAGTATTTT. Translated: CCVEWRVDTQYF.

In regard to this clonotype: The junction departs from the called germline gene at one end, perhaps through a read error. The V call is TRBV11-3, the J call TRBJ2-1; TRBD2 matches at 12 bases. Germline CDR1 is SGHNT and CDR2 is YENEEA. The CDR3 has 17 residues. The CDR3 spells CASSSKETSGGYNEPFF. CDR3 coding DNA: TGTGCCAGCAGCTCCAAGGAGACTAGCGGGGGTTACAATGAGCCGTTCTTC.

In its sample, this clonotype was seen a few times. The DNA is left out, because the CDR3 cannot be placed on it with certainty; the CDR3 is given as TCRdb lists it. J is TRBJ2-2 and V is TRBV5-6; no DNA check was done on the table's D call, TRBD2. Both ends counted, the CDR3 spans 16 residues. Germline V CDR1 and CDR2: SGHDT, YYEEEE. CDR3 sequence: CASSSYALGAPGSCFF.

Notes on this clonotype: Compared with germline, one end of the junction differs, possibly owing to a read error. The rearrangement uses TRBV11-2 and TRBJ2-3; no clear D gene. The germline V gene has CDR1 SGHAT and CDR2 FQNNGV. The CDR3 length is 13 residues. CDR3 protein: CANSTTFADTQYF. CDR3 nucleotide sequence: TGCGCCAACAGCACGACCTTTGCAGATACGCAGTATTTT.

Comments on this clonotype: A single base separates this from a much larger clone, so it may be a read error. The V and J genes are TRBV29-1 and TRBJ1-3, with 7 bases that match TRBD1. Germline V gives CDR1 SQVTM, CDR2 ANQGSEA. The trim removed 6 bases at V and 4 bases at J, leaving 12 bases unmatched. This CDR3 is built from 15 residues. The CDR3 DNA is TGCAGCGTGCCGGATGAGAGGGGGCGCGGAAACACCATATATTTT. Encoded protein: CSVPDERGRGNTIYF.

Ten or more counts support this clonotype. This chain uses TRBV11-2 with TRBJ2-7, with D possibly being TRBD2 (5 bases). Trimming took 4 bases from V and 7 from J, leaving 11 bases between them. The CDR3 runs to 12 residues. CDR1 is SGHAT, CDR2 FQNNGV, per germline. The CDR3 loop is CASSSDFLEQYF. The CDR3 nucleotides are TGTGCCAGCAGCTCGGACTTCCTGGAGCAGTACTTC.

A note on this clonotype: The conserved closing phenylalanine or tryptophan is absent in this CDR3, likely reflecting a read error. V and J are TRBV12-3 or TRBV12-4 and TRBJ2-5; D possibly corresponds to TRBD2 (6 bases). This CDR3 has 12 residues. Trimming shortened V by 7 bases and J by 9 bases, and 15 bases separated the two germline ends. CDR3 sequence reads: CASTPGTLSQYL. DNA for the CDR3: TGTGCCAGCACCCCTGGGACTTTATCCCAGTACTTA.

Notes on this clonotype: Because it lacks the conserved phenylalanine or tryptophan at the end, this CDR3 is likely a read error. V is TRBV6-2 or TRBV6-3 and J is TRBJ2-7, with 7 bases that match TRBD1. The V and J ends lost 5 bases and 4 bases, in that order; junction bases with no gene match: 11. The CDR3 is made up of 15 amino acids. The V gene's germline CDR1 is MNHEY and CDR2 SVGEGT. The CDR3 sequence is CASSHSGTVTYEQYP. CDR3 nucleotide sequence: TGTGCCAGCAGTCATTCCGGGACAGTCACGTACGAGCAGTACCCC.

About this clonotype: At one end, the junction sequence differs from germline, possibly due to a read error. The rearrangement joins TRBV7-9 to TRBJ2-5; D is possibly TRBD2 (6 bases). The CDR3 loop spans 14 amino acids. Germline CDR1 is SEHNR and CDR2 is FQNEAQ (reference sequence). Here the CDR3 reads CASSPGTAVEAQYF. The CDR3 DNA follows: TGTGCCAGCAGCCCGGGGACTGCAGTAGAGGCCCAGTACTTC.

The rearrangement uses TRBV21-1 and TRBJ2-1; the table gives TRBD1 as D, unverified against the DNA. TRBV21-1 has pseudogene status. This CDR3 region has 19 residues. The CDR3 protein is CASSKVEGAGSAAYIEQFF. The CDR3 coding sequence is TGTGCCAGCAGCAAAGTTGAGGGAGCAGGGAGTGCGGCCTACATTGAGCAGTTCTTC.

Note on this clonotype: The junction departs from the called germline gene at one end, perhaps through a read error. V usage is TRBV6-5 and J usage is TRBJ1-4; perhaps TRBD1 as D (5 bases). The length of the CDR3 is 15 residues. The V gene's germline CDR1 is MNHEY and CDR2 SVGAGI. CDR3 DNA: TGTGCCAGCAGTTTTACGACAGTGCCTAACGAAAAACTGTTTTTT. Translating gives CASSFTTVPNEKLFF.

A note on this clonotype: An end of the junction does not agree with germline; a read error may underlie this. This chain uses TRBV6-6 with TRBJ1-6; unclear D gene. Germline V gene data show CDR1 as MNHNY and CDR2 as SVGAGI (reference sequence). The CDR3 spans 16 residues. CDR3 amino acids: CAGSSYPTEYNSPLHF. The CDR3 DNA reads as TGTGCCGGCAGCAGCTACCCAACTGAGTATAATTCACCCCTCCACTTT.

To note about this clonotype: The conserved closing phenylalanine or tryptophan is absent in this CDR3, likely reflecting a read error. This chain uses TRBV11-2 with TRBJ2-1, with D possibly TRBD2 on 5 matching bases. Germline V gene data show CDR1 as SGHAT and CDR2 as FQNNGV. CDR3 size: 17 residues. CDR3 sequence: CASSFLLAGVSYNEQFI. The CDR3 DNA sequence: TGTGCTAGCAGCTTTTTGCTAGCTGGAGTTTCCTACAATGAGCAGTTCATC.

This clonotype is a singleton in its sample. A read error is possible here, since a much larger clone lies one base away. The rearrangement links TRBV5-4 to TRBJ2-1; no clear D. The CDR3 extends over 13 amino acids. The V and J ends lost 2 bases and 11 bases respectively, with 14 bases between them. Germline V CDR1 and CDR2: SGHNT, YYREEE (reference sequence). Here the CDR3 DNA reads TGTGCCAGCAGCTTTCTGCCTAGGAATAAGCAGTTCTTC. Its translation is CASSFLPRNKQFF.

The rearrangement uses TRBV5-6 and TRBJ1-4; the D is unclear. The V end was cut by 0 bases, the J end by 13 bases, with 22 bases between. Germline CDR1 SGHDT, CDR2 YYEEEE. CDR3 length equals 16 residues. The CDR3 is CASSLAIGAYHDTLFF. The CDR3 coding sequence is TGTGCCAGCAGCTTGGCCATCGGAGCATATCACGATACACTGTTTTTT.